The entry below gives a single T cell receptor beta chain sequence along with its context. Its target is unknown. The data belong to a study of cytomegalovirus exposure and HLA in healthy donors. Study conclusions and caveats: Sequencing depth roughly uniform across donors was assumed in presence/absence analyses.

V lost 6 bases and J 1 base, leaving 12 bases between the germline ends. Germline V lookup: CDR1 LNHDA, CDR2 SQIVND (reference sequence). This CDR3 has 14 amino acids. The PCR employed 60 Vbeta primers together with 13 Jbeta primers. Libraries were prepared by immunoSEQ multiplex PCR; TCRdb keeps only in-frame clonotypes and omits some of them. In the table there are approximately 280,000 clones, about 90% of which are singletons. The TCR sequence derives from a woman aged 18-30 years in good health and CMV-seronegative. The chain is built from TRBV19 and TRBJ1-2; D uncertain. Sequenced input: PBMCs. The CDR3 DNA sequence: TGTGCCAGTAGCACCAGTGGACTTAACTATGGCTACACCTTC. Protein sequence: CASSTSGLNYGYTF.